This TCR beta chain came from a study of read filtering for tumor transcriptome and immune sequencing. Overall study: Eight or nine patients were R-ISS I, approximately 15 were R-ISS II, roughly 7 were R-ISS III. Per sample, TCR-region reads ranged about 4.05 to 10.27 million by IR-seq, about 75 to 1273 by RNA-seq.

Trimming shortened V by 0 bases and J by 7 bases, and 12 bases separated the two germline ends. The length of the CDR3 is 14 residues. Germline V gene lookup returns CDR1 MNHEY and CDR2 SVGAGI. From 400 to 450 ng of RNA, a library with molecular barcoded alpha/delta and beta/gamma adaptors was made. MiXCR was run by TCRdb on the reads, yielding one entry per CDR3 protein. The sample gives 45,000 to 55,000 distinct CDR3 sequences, roughly 12% of which show up once; just over 14% is in the top ten. There are many counts of this clonotype. This chain connects TRBV6-5 to TRBJ1-1; D possibly corresponds to TRBD1 (6 bases). This clonotype was sampled from a donor over 35 with multiple myeloma. Sequenced sample: a population of CD138-negative cells sorted from bone marrow. CDR3 residues: CASSYSSAGVEAFF. In DNA form, the CDR3 reads TGTGCCAGCAGTTACTCATCCGCAGGGGTTGAAGCTTTCTTT.